This T cell receptor beta chain derives from a study of blood T cells in healthy people across ages. Points on this clonotype: Antigen: not known.

A minimum of 6 micrograms of total RNA was extracted per sample. Study-level findings and limits: Unsorted PBMCs blocked a conclusive comparison of naive and antigen-experienced cells.

The CDR3 loop spans 16 amino acids. Germline V gene sequence: CDR1 LGHDT, CDR2 YNNKEL (reference sequence). V lost 0 bases, J lost 0 bases, and 3 bases stayed unmatched. Next came a second PCR, run for roughly 6 to 11 cycles, which used a sample-barcoded 5' primer along with a J-beta primer mix. A template-switch adaptor that had 12 random nucleotides put a tag on each cDNA molecule. Each sample provided no less than 2.5 million CDR3-containing paired-end reads. TCRdb fed the 5' RACE reads into MiXCR, producing one record per CDR3 protein. The sample yields approximately 1.5 million distinct CDR3 sequences, about 31% seen once.

The chain has TRBV3-1 and TRBJ2-5, with 8 bases fitting TRBD2. The sequence was collected from a woman aged 25-40 years in good health. Sequenced sample: blood. The CDR3: CASSQEIAGNQETQYF. In nucleotides, the CDR3 is TGTGCCAGCAGCCAAGAAATAGCGGGGAACCAAGAGACCCAGTACTTC.